The 23 T cell receptor beta chains given below trace back to one sample, sequenced in a study of T cells after yellow fever vaccination. MiXCR, run by TCRdb on the 5' RACE reads, gives a single entry per CDR3 protein. Among roughly 56,000 distinct CDR3 sequences listed, 5.5% to 6% were seen once. This material consisted of PBMCs, either bulk or a sorted T-cell subset (CD4+, CD8+, memory, or dextramer-sorted; not recorded which), taken on the day of the yellow fever booster vaccination. These receptors were collected from a man younger than 35 who received the YFV17D yellow fever vaccine.

This clonotype showed up many times. The V and J genes are TRBV20-1 and TRBJ1-1; no reliable D call. The V end was cut by 3 bases, the J end by 1 base, with 6 bases between. CDR3 length equals 12 residues. Germline CDR1 is DFQATT and CDR2 is SNEGSKA (reference sequence). The CDR3 nucleotides are TGCAGTGCTAGTTGGACGAACACTGAAGCTTTCTTT. The encoded protein is CSASWTNTEAFF.

This clonotype has a count of ten or more. The V call is TRBV3-1, the J call TRBJ2-5; perhaps TRBD2 as D (6 bases). V lost 4 bases, J lost 4 bases, and 16 bases lay in between. The CDR3 has 15 residues. Germline values: CDR1 LGHDT, CDR2 YNNKEL (reference sequence). The DNA for the CDR3 is TGTGCCAGCAGCCCTCGCTTTAGCGGTATAGAGACCCAGTACTTC. The encoded protein is CASSPRFSGIETQYF.

The table lists this clonotype with many counts. The chain recombines TRBV4-1 with TRBJ1-2; no clear D gene. The germline gives CDR1 MGHRA, CDR2 YSYEKL. Trimming removed 0 bases at V and 6 bases at J, with 11 bases between. The CDR3 loop spans 14 amino acids. The DNA for the CDR3 is TGCGCCAGCAGCCAAGATCCGTGGAGGGATGGCTACACCTTC. It translates to CASSQDPWRDGYTF.

The sample holds many counts of this clonotype. The chain recombines TRBV7-9 with TRBJ2-7, with 7 bases aligning to TRBD1. Germline CDR1 reads SEHNR; CDR2 reads FQNEAQ (reference sequence). V lost 5 bases to trimming and J lost 0 bases; unmatched junction nucleotides: 7. This CDR3 region has 15 residues. The CDR3 sequence: CASSATGTSSYEQYV. In nucleotides, the CDR3 is TGTGCCAGCAGCGCGACAGGGACCAGCTCCTACGAGCAGTACGTC.

This clonotype was recorded many times. The chain uses TRBV11-2 and TRBJ1-5; D uncertain. The V and J ends lost 1 base and 0 bases respectively, with 7 bases between them. There are 15 residues in the CDR3. The germline CDR1 and CDR2 sequences are SGHAT and FQNNGV. The CDR3 DNA reads TGTGCCAGCAGCTTAGGATCAGTTAGCAATCAGCCCCAGCATTTT. It codes for CASSLGSVSNQPQHF. The full variable domain, completed using reference TRBV11-2 and TRBJ1-5, is EAGVAQSPRYKIIEKRQSVAFWCNPISGHATLYWYQQILGQGPKLLIQFQNNGVVDDSQLPKDRFSAERLKGVDSTLKIQPAKLEDSAVYLCASSLGSVSNQPQHFGDGTRLSIL.

This clonotype has only a few counts. CDR3 nucleotide sequence: TGTGCCAGCAGTTTAACTACGACAGGGCCCGGGCAGTACTTC. The encoded protein is CASSLTTTGPGQYF. The V gene is TRBV6-2 or TRBV6-3, the J gene TRBJ2-7, with 7 bases that match TRBD1. CDR1 is MNHEY, CDR2 SVGEGT, per germline. This CDR3 has 14 residues. Germline trimming cut 4 bases from V and 9 bases from J; bases unmatched to any gene: 12.

This clonotype was seen many times. The chain combines TRBV4-1 with TRBJ2-7, with TRBD2 matching 7 bases. Looked up from germline, CDR1 is MGHRA and CDR2 is YSYEKL. V shed 0 bases and J 2 bases; nucleotides not matched to a gene: 4. The CDR3 is made up of 15 amino acids. The CDR3 DNA reads TGCGCCAGCAGCCAAGATCCTAGCGGACCCTACGAGCAGTACTTC. Its protein product is CASSQDPSGPYEQYF.

This clonotype has only a few counts. V gene TRBV6-1 combines with J gene TRBJ1-1, with a possible D match to TRBD1 (5 bases). V was shortened by 6 bases and J by 7 bases, with 12 bases between the two germline ends. This CDR3 contains 12 residues. Germline CDR1 is MNHNS and CDR2 is SASEGT. Here the CDR3 reads CASRSGLDEAFF. CDR3 nucleotide sequence: TGTGCCAGCAGGTCAGGGTTGGATGAAGCTTTCTTT.

This clonotype came up many times. The rearrangement uses TRBV5-1 and TRBJ2-5; unclear D gene. The V gene lost 4 bases and the J gene lost 3 bases, with 10 bases spanning the gap. This CDR3 contains 13 residues. Germline-derived CDR1 and CDR2 are SGHRS and YFSETQ. The CDR3 bases are TGCGCCAGCAGCCCATACATAGAAGAGACCCAGTACTTC. Encoded protein: CASSPYIEETQYF.

At least ten counts were recorded for this clonotype. The V gene is TRBV20-1, the J gene TRBJ1-5; D call uncertain. CDR1 is DFQATT and CDR2 is SNEGSKA in the germline V gene (reference sequence). The CDR3 spans 14 residues. V gave up 0 bases and J gave up 1 base, with 7 bases separating them. The CDR3 DNA sequence: TGCAGTGCTAGAGACCCTGGCAGCAATCAGCCCCAGCATTTT. Protein product: CSARDPGSNQPQHF.

The V gene is TRBV4-1, the J gene TRBJ2-1; D remains ambiguous. Per the germline V gene, CDR1 is MGHRA and CDR2 is YSYEKL. V was pared by 0 bases and J by 4 bases, with 13 bases between. The CDR3 runs 16 residues. The CDR3 bases are TGCGCCAGCAGCCAAGATCGGGCAGAACAATACAATGAGCAGTTCTTC. This codes for CASSQDRAEQYNEQFF.

This clonotype was observed at least ten times. The rearrangement links TRBV6-5 to TRBJ2-2; D possibly corresponds to TRBD1 (5 bases). Trimming took 2 bases from V and 6 from J, leaving 10 bases between them. Germline V gene data show CDR1 as MNHEY and CDR2 as SVGAGI. The CDR3 is 14 amino acids. In DNA, the CDR3 is TGTGCCAGCAGTTACCTGACAGTAGCCGGGGAGCTGTTTTTT. Translated, it gives CASSYLTVAGELFF.

This clonotype was observed many times. This chain connects TRBV27 to TRBJ1-3, with TRBD1 matching 9 bases. Germline trimming cut 2 bases from V and 3 bases from J; bases unmatched to any gene: 5. Germline values: CDR1 MNHEY, CDR2 SMNVEV (reference sequence). The CDR3 loop spans 16 amino acids. For the CDR3, the DNA is TGTGCCAGCAGTTTAACAGGGGGCGTGGGTGGAAACACCATATATTTT. Protein product: CASSLTGGVGGNTIYF.

This clonotype has at least ten counts. The chain carries TRBV6-6 and TRBJ1-5, with D unclear. Deletions cut 4 bases from V and 1 base from J, with 11 bases between. Germline CDR1 reads MNHNY; CDR2 reads SVGAGI (reference sequence). CDR3 length: 15 residues. The CDR3 sequence is CASSSTKTSNQPQHF. The CDR3 DNA follows: TGTGCCAGCAGTTCAACGAAAACGAGCAATCAGCCCCAGCATTTT.

This clonotype came up a few times. The chain employs TRBV12-3 or TRBV12-4 and TRBJ2-5; D may be TRBD2 (5 bases). Trimming left V 5 bases short and J 0 bases short, with 10 bases between. The CDR3 runs to 14 residues. CDR3 region: CASSPSGNQETQYF. For the CDR3, the DNA is TGTGCCAGCAGTCCGTCGGGAAACCAAGAGACCCAGTACTTC.

This clonotype was detected only a few times. The V and J genes are TRBV6-6 and TRBJ2-7; 12 bases agree with TRBD1. The CDR3 runs 15 residues. V lost 5 bases and J lost 7; bases outside the gene matches: 9. Per germline, CDR1 MNHNY and CDR2 SVGAGI (reference sequence). CDR3 amino acids: CASSGIRDRGHEQYF. The DNA of the CDR3 is TGTGCCAGCAGTGGGATCCGGGACAGGGGGCATGAGCAGTACTTC.

In this sample, this clonotype turned up many times. The V gene is TRBV5-6, the J gene TRBJ2-1; D is ambiguous. V dropped 3 bases and J dropped 7 bases, with 5 bases sitting between them. CDR3 size: 11 residues. Germline CDR1 reads SGHDT; CDR2 reads YYEEEE. The CDR3 region has the DNA TGTGCCAGCAGCTCCCATAATGAGCAGTTCTTC. Encoded protein: CASSSHNEQFF.

In the case of this clonotype: A much more abundant neighbour one base away suggests this may be a read error. The chain uses TRBV12-3 or TRBV12-4 and TRBJ2-5, with 8 bases that match TRBD2. This CDR3 is built from 12 residues. The CDR3 DNA reads as TGTGCCAGCAGTTTCGGGAGGGAGACCCAGTCCTTC. This gives the protein CASSFGRETQSF.

This sequence joins TRBV4-2 and TRBJ1-6; 9 nucleotides align to TRBD1. The CDR3 contains 15 residues. With 0 bases clipped from V and 7 bases from J, the junction kept 1 base outside the gene matches. Germline V gene sequence: CDR1 LGHNA, CDR2 YNFKEQ. CDR3 in DNA: TGTGCCAGCAGCCAAGAGACAGGGGGGAATTCACCCCTCCACTTT. As protein: CASSQETGGNSPLHF.

This clonotype has at least ten counts. The chain uses TRBV15 and TRBJ2-7; D not resolved. V was clipped by 0 bases and J by 0 bases, with 9 bases between them. The CDR3 extends over 15 amino acids. Germline CDR1 reads LNHNV; CDR2 reads YYDKDF (reference sequence). CDR3 in amino acids: CATSRENKNSYEQYF. The CDR3 DNA is TGTGCCACCAGCAGAGAGAACAAGAACTCCTACGAGCAGTACTTC.

This clonotype was counted a few times. The chain couples TRBV12-3 or TRBV12-4 to TRBJ2-1; D remains unclear. V lost 6 bases to trimming and J lost 9 bases, with 15 bases between them. This CDR3 contains 13 residues. In nucleotides, the CDR3 is TGTGCCAGCAGCCCCTCTACCGGTTCTGAGCAGTTCTTC. Its translation: CASSPSTGSEQFF.

The chain employs TRBV4-1 and TRBJ2-3, with 14 bases lining up with TRBD2. The CDR3 runs to 19 residues. Germline loops: CDR1 MGHRA, CDR2 YSYEKL. The trim removed 5 bases at V and 0 bases at J, leaving 10 bases unmatched. The CDR3: CASSEGLAGVSSSTDTQYF. The DNA of the CDR3 is TGCGCCAGCAGCGAGGGACTAGCGGGGGTTTCCTCTAGCACAGATACGCAGTATTTT.

Ten or more counts support this clonotype. J is TRBJ2-3 and V is TRBV7-9; D not certain. V shed 6 bases and J shed 3 bases, with 13 bases lying between them. Germline CDR1 and CDR2: SEHNR and FQNEAQ (reference sequence). The CDR3 extends over 14 amino acids. The CDR3 bases are TGTGCCAGCAGTTCTACGGACGGAACAGATACGCAGTATTTT. Translating gives CASSSTDGTDTQYF.